This entry lists 17 T cell receptor beta chains sequenced from one sample in a study of blood T cell repertoires in COVID-19. Data came from immunoSEQ multiplex PCR; TCRdb stores just in-frame clones and leaves some out. The data show around 52,000 clones, around four fifths seen once. The sample taken for sequencing was peripheral blood. The receptors derive from a human donor in a cohort sampled during active COVID-19.

The genes are TRBV5-1 and TRBJ2-5, with 9 bases identical to TRBD2. After removal of 2 bases from V and 5 bases from J, the junction contained 7 bases not matched to a gene. Germline CDR1 SGHRS, CDR2 YFSETQ. The CDR3 consists of 15 residues. The CDR3 DNA is TGCGCCAGCAGCTTATCAGCGGGGGGCTGGGAGACCCAGTACTTC. As protein: CASSLSAGGWETQYF.

This chain links TRBV11-2 with TRBJ1-1, with TRBD1 matching over 7 bases. The CDR3 sequence is 16 residues long. In germline, CDR1 is SGHAT, CDR2 FQNNGV. The V segment lost 0 bases and the J segment 1 base; nucleotides outside the gene matches: 5. This CDR3 reads CASSLEWGQTNTEAFF. CDR3 nucleotide sequence: TGTGCCAGCAGCTTAGAGTGGGGACAGACGAACACTGAAGCTTTCTTT.

This sequence joins TRBV5-1 and TRBJ1-3; 8 nucleotides match TRBD1. V lost 3 bases to trimming and J lost 1 base; unmatched junction nucleotides: 6. Germline CDR1 SGHRS, CDR2 YFSETQ. CDR3 length: 16 amino acids. The CDR3 loop reads CASSSQGAGSGNTIYF. The CDR3 coding sequence is TGCGCCAGCAGCTCTCAGGGGGCTGGGTCTGGAAACACCATATATTTT.

This chain links TRBV6-5 with TRBJ2-3; 8 bases match TRBD1. The CDR3 is 14 residues long. The junction had 7 bases not matched to a gene; V was cut back by 8 bases and J by 3 bases. The germline CDR1 and CDR2 sequences are MNHEY and SVGAGI. The CDR3 DNA follows: TGTGCCAGCTGCCGGGACAGGCGAACAGATACGCAGTATTTT. Translated: CASCRDRRTDTQYF.

About this clone: Mismatch with germline at one junction end may stem from a read error. V is TRBV4-2 and J is TRBJ2-3, with 11 bases matching TRBD2. Germline-derived CDR1 and CDR2 are LGHNA and YNFKEQ. This CDR3 contains 22 residues. CDR3 bases: TGTGCCCGCAGCCAAGACCCATGGGGGGGTGGGCTAGCGGGGGGAGGATCCGATACGCAGTATTTT. Translating gives CARSQDPWGGGLAGGGSDTQYF.

The J gene is TRBJ1-6, the V gene TRBV27; 7 bases are a match to TRBD1. After removal of 3 bases from V and 10 bases from J, the junction contained 6 bases not matched to a gene. CDR3 length: 14 residues. Germline V gives CDR1 MNHEY, CDR2 SMNVEV (reference sequence). CDR3: CASSLGQGVSPLHF. The CDR3 bases are TGTGCCAGCAGTTTGGGGCAGGGGGTCTCACCCCTCCACTTT.

The CDR3 nucleotides read TGCGCCAGCAGTCTGGGACAGATTCCTGGGGCCAACGTCCTGACTTTC. It specifies CASSLGQIPGANVLTF. The chain employs TRBV5-1 and TRBJ2-6; 7 bases are a match to TRBD1. Germline-derived CDR1 and CDR2 are SGHRS and YFSETQ. The V segment lost 5 bases and the J segment 2 bases; nucleotides outside the gene matches: 7. This CDR3 contains 16 residues.

This chain links TRBV11-2 with TRBJ1-6; no clear D. This CDR3 has 13 amino acids. In germline, CDR1 is SGHAT, CDR2 FQNNGV. V gave up 5 bases and J gave up 10 bases, with 12 bases separating them. The CDR3 sequence is CASSPSVQSPLHF. CDR3 DNA sequence: TGTGCCAGCAGCCCCTCAGTTCAGTCACCCCTCCACTTT.

This clone turned up a few times. J is TRBJ1-4 and V is TRBV5-1; D unresolved. This CDR3 has 17 residues. Germline V gives CDR1 SGHRS, CDR2 YFSETQ. Trimming pared 0 bases from V and 6 bases from J, leaving 18 bases between. The chain's CDR3 is CASSLGTGSRWDEKLFF. DNA of the CDR3: TGCGCCAGCAGCTTGGGGACTGGGAGCAGATGGGATGAAAAACTGTTTTTT.

J is TRBJ2-5 and V is TRBV18; TRBD1 aligns across 7 bases. CDR1 and CDR2 (germline): KGHSH, LQKENI. The J segment lost 0 bases and the V segment lost 4 bases, leaving 5 bases of the junction unmatched. The length of the CDR3 is 15 residues. In nucleotides, the CDR3 is TGTGCCAGCTCACGCCGAGGGACAGACCAAGAGACCCAGTACTTC. It translates to CASSRRGTDQETQYF.

The rearrangement joins TRBV5-1 to TRBJ2-3; D may be TRBD1 (6 bases). The germline V and J ends were trimmed by 0 bases and 6 bases, with 14 bases remaining between them. Germline CDR1 is SGHRS and CDR2 is YFSETQ. The CDR3 is made up of 15 amino acids. The CDR3 bases are TGCGCCAGCAGCTTGGCGAGGACAGTAGGGGATACGCAGTATTTT. Translating gives CASSLARTVGDTQYF.

V usage is TRBV18 and J usage is TRBJ2-2; TRBD1 might be the D (6 bases). The germline V gene has CDR1 KGHSH and CDR2 LQKENI. CDR3 length equals 16 residues. V was trimmed by 3 bases and J by 2 bases, leaving 13 bases between them. CDR3 sequence: CASSPTGTSNTGELFF. The CDR3 DNA reads TGTGCCAGCTCACCCACCGGGACATCAAACACCGGGGAGCTGTTTTTT. Filled out from reference TRBV18 and TRBJ2-2, the complete variable domain reads NAGVMQNPRHLVRRRGQEARLRCSPMKGHSHVYWYRQLPEEGLKFMVYLQKENIIDESGMPKERFSAEFPKEGPSILRIQQVVRGDSAAYFCASSPTGTSNTGELFFGEGSRLTVL.

A single count supports this clone. The chain has TRBV10-1 and TRBJ2-7, with 8 positions matching TRBD1. Germline CDR1 WNHNN, CDR2 SYGVQD (reference sequence). This CDR3 has 14 residues. Trimming took 11 bases from V and 3 from J; bases not matched to a gene: 12. The chain's CDR3 is CAPDSGQGSYEQYF. The CDR3 DNA reads as TGCGCCCCGGATAGTGGACAGGGAAGCTACGAGCAGTACTTC.

The V gene is TRBV5-5, the J gene TRBJ2-7, with a tentative D call TRBD1 (5 bases). The CDR3 has 15 residues. With 4 bases removed from V and 3 bases from J, the gap between germline ends came to 17 bases. Germline values: CDR1 SGHKS, CDR2 YYEKEE (reference sequence). The CDR3 sequence: CASSPPGGQGYEQYF. The CDR3 DNA sequence: TGTGCCAGCAGCCCGCCGGGCGGTCAGGGCTACGAGCAGTACTTC.

The J gene is TRBJ2-3, the V gene TRBV5-1; 16 bases match TRBD2. This CDR3 contains 18 residues. Trimming took 0 bases from V and 2 from J; bases not matched to a gene: 3. The germline V gene has CDR1 SGHRS and CDR2 YFSETQ. CDR3 nucleotides: TGCGCCAGCAGCTTGGTGGGACTAGCGGGGGGGAACACAGATACGCAGTATTTT. Its protein product is CASSLVGLAGGNTDTQYF.

The rearrangement joins TRBV6-5 to TRBJ2-7; TRBD2 is a possible D gene (6 bases). Germline values: CDR1 MNHEY, CDR2 SVGAGI. The germline V and J ends were trimmed by 8 bases and 3 bases, with 11 bases remaining between them. The CDR3 consists of 12 residues. This CDR3 reads CASRGDLYEQYF. Written as DNA, the CDR3 is TGTGCCAGCCGCGGGGATCTCTACGAGCAGTACTTC.

The J gene is TRBJ2-2, the V gene TRBV6-4, with 9 bases lining up with TRBD2. Germline CDR1 MRHNA, CDR2 SNTAGT. The CDR3 contains 15 residues. The V and J ends lost 7 bases and 2 bases, in that order; junction bases with no gene match: 5. The DNA of the CDR3 is TGTGCCAGCAAGTCTAGCGGGGCTAACACCGGGGAGCTGTTTTTT. This gives the protein CASKSSGANTGELFF.